The 13 T cell receptor beta chains below come from one sample, sequenced in a study. Each CDR3 protein gets one entry after TCRdb re-called the 5' RACE reads with MiXCR. The sample records some 44,000 distinct CDR3 sequences, roughly 21% being singletons. Cells sorted as Tregs were CD4+, CD25+ and CD127-/low. Sequenced: Tregs sorted from blood. These receptors were obtained from a female donor with breast cancer.

This clonotype was counted ten times or more. The chain employs TRBV20-1 and TRBJ2-5; D call uncertain. Germline CDR1 reads DFQATT; CDR2 reads SNEGSKA (reference sequence). The CDR3 extends over 15 amino acids. V lost 5 bases and J lost 1, with 17 bases in between. DNA for the CDR3: TGCAGTGCTCCTCTCACACGCACATCCCAAGAGACCCAGTACTTC. Protein product: CSAPLTRTSQETQYF.

This clonotype was seen just once. This may be a read error: a much more frequent sequence differs by one nucleotide. Likely a read error: the CDR3 ends without its conserved phenylalanine or tryptophan. The genes are TRBV4-1 and TRBJ1-1; D remains ambiguous. Germline V gene lookup returns CDR1 MGHRA and CDR2 YSYEKL. Trimming cost V 2 bases and J 8 bases, with 6 bases left between them. The CDR3 consists of 11 residues. DNA for the CDR3: TGCGCCAGCAGCCAAACGGGAGAAGCTTTCTCT. Residues: CASSQTGEAFS.

This clonotype was counted ten times or more. The chain carries TRBV7-3 and TRBJ2-1; 8 bases fit TRBD2. Losses at the gene ends were 2 bases for V and 9 bases for J; bases not matched to a gene: 9. Germline lookup yields CDR1 SGHTA and CDR2 FQGTGA. The CDR3 has 15 amino acids. In DNA form, the CDR3 reads TGTGCCAGCAGCTTAGGGTCGGGAGGGCCATCTGAGCAGTTCTTC. Translating it yields CASSLGSGGPSEQFF.

The sample holds many counts of this clonotype. This chain uses TRBV7-3 with TRBJ2-1, with D possibly matching TRBD1 (6 bases). Trimming removed 5 bases at V and 6 bases at J, with 8 bases between. This CDR3 region has 12 residues. Per germline, CDR1 SGHTA and CDR2 FQGTGA. CDR3 in amino acids: CASSIGGNEQFF. CDR3 nucleotide sequence: TGTGCCAGCAGCATAGGGGGCAATGAGCAGTTCTTC. The full variable domain, in which reference TRBV7-3 and TRBJ2-1 provide the parts outside the CDR3, is GAGVSQTPSNKVTEKGKYVELRCDPISGHTALYWYRQSLGQGPEFLIYFQGTGAADDSGLPNDRFFAVRPEGSVSTLKIQRTERGDSAVYLCASSIGGNEQFFGPGTRLTVL.

This clonotype occurred a few times. The chain employs TRBV11-2 and TRBJ2-7; D not certain. There are 12 residues in the CDR3. Germline CDR1 is SGHAT and CDR2 is FQNNGV. Trimming removed 0 bases at V and 6 bases at J, with 6 bases between. The DNA of the CDR3 is TGTGCCAGCAGCTTAGATCGGTCCGAGCAGTACTTC. Translating it yields CASSLDRSEQYF.

The sample holds a few counts of this clonotype. This rearrangement joins TRBV12-3 or TRBV12-4 to TRBJ1-6, with 10 nucleotides matching TRBD1. This CDR3 is 16 amino acids long. The V gene end was trimmed by 2 bases and the J gene end by 4 bases; junction bases not matched to a gene: 2. The CDR3 bases are TGTGCCAGCAGTTTATGGGACAGGGGTTATAATTCACCCCTCCACTTT. Translated, it gives CASSLWDRGYNSPLHF.

A word on this clonotype: A much larger clone differs from this one at a single base, so this may be a read error. The chain is built from TRBV24-1 and TRBJ2-1, with 12 nucleotides matching TRBD2. From germline, CDR1 is KGHDR and CDR2 SFDVKD. This CDR3 has 16 residues. Trimming at V came to 9 bases and at J to 5 bases, leaving 10 bases not matched to a gene. The CDR3 nucleotides read TGTGCCACCGGTGCCCCGGGACTAGCGGGTGACAATGAGCAGTTCTTC. This encodes CATGAPGLAGDNEQFF.

This clonotype was found many times. The rearrangement uses TRBV7-2 and TRBJ2-1; 8 bases are a match to TRBD2. After removal of 5 bases from V and 2 bases from J, the junction contained 5 bases not matched to a gene. The CDR3 loop spans 15 amino acids. Germline V CDR1 and CDR2: SGHTA, FQGNSA. CDR3 sequence reads: CASSQIAGTYNEQFF. CDR3 nucleotide sequence: TGTGCCAGCAGCCAAATAGCGGGAACCTACAATGAGCAGTTCTTC.

This clonotype has at least ten counts. V and J are TRBV4-1 and TRBJ2-1; D is perhaps TRBD2 (5 bases). Germline V gene lookup returns CDR1 MGHRA and CDR2 YSYEKL. The CDR3 length is 16 residues. V gave up 1 base and J gave up 0 bases, with 10 bases separating them. As DNA, the CDR3 is TGCGCCAGCAGCCAAGCAGCGGTGAGCTCCTACAATGAGCAGTTCTTC. Its protein is CASSQAAVSSYNEQFF.

This clonotype came up many times. This chain joins TRBV9 and TRBJ2-2, with D perhaps matching TRBD1 or TRBD2 (5 bases each). There are 14 residues in the CDR3. V was shortened by 3 bases and J by 4 bases, with 10 bases between the two germline ends. CDR1 is SGDLS and CDR2 is YYNGEE in the germline V gene. CDR3 region: CASSAGASTGELFF. CDR3 sequence (DNA): TGTGCCAGCAGCGCCGGGGCCAGCACCGGGGAGCTGTTTTTT.

This clonotype was recorded many times. The J gene is TRBJ2-2, the V gene TRBV2, with 7 bases lining up with TRBD2. This CDR3 spans 15 amino acids. Losses at the gene ends were 5 bases for V and 0 bases for J; bases not matched to a gene: 3. CDR1 and CDR2 from the germline V gene are SNHLY and FYNNEI. This CDR3 is CASSTGTTNTGELFF. The CDR3 DNA follows: TGTGCCAGCAGTACCGGGACTACGAACACCGGGGAGCTGTTTTTT.

V and J are TRBV20-1 and TRBJ2-3; D unclear. Trimming cost V 0 bases and J 3 bases, with 10 bases left between them. Looked up from germline, CDR1 is DFQATT and CDR2 is SNEGSKA (reference sequence). The CDR3 contains 14 residues. This chain's CDR3 is CSARDYEATDTQYF. The CDR3 nucleotides are TGCAGTGCTAGAGATTATGAAGCGACAGATACGCAGTATTTT.

This clonotype was detected ten times or more. The chain uses TRBV5-1 and TRBJ2-2; 11 nucleotides match TRBD2. The CDR3 spans 17 residues. Germline V gives CDR1 SGHRS, CDR2 YFSETQ. V dropped 0 bases and J dropped 7; count of bases not matched to a gene: 8. Written as DNA, the CDR3 is TGCGCCAGCAGCTTGGCCTTAGCGGGAGGGCCCGACGGGGAGCTGTTTTTT. It is translated as CASSLALAGGPDGELFF.